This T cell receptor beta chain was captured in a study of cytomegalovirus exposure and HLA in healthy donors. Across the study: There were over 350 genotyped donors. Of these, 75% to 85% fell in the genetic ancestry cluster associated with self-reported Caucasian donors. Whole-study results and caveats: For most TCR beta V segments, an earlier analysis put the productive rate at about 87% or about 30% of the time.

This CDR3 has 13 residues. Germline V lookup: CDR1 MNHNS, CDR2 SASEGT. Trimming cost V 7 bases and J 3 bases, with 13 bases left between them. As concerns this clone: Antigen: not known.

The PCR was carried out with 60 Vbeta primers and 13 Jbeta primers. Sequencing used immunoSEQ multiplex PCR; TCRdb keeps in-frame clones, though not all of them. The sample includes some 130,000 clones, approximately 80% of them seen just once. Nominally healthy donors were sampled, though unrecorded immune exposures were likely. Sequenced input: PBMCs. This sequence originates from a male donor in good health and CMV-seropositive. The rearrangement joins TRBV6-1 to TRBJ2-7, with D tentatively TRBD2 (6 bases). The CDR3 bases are TGTGCCAGCAATCCCGGGAGCAGCTACGAGCAGTACTTC. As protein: CASNPGSSYEQYF.